A single sample gave rise to the 10 T cell receptor beta chains below, sequenced in a study of cytomegalovirus exposure and HLA in healthy donors. The PCR employed 60 Vbeta primers together with 13 Jbeta primers. TCRdb keeps only in-frame clones here, not all; method: immunoSEQ multiplex PCR. The sample contains about 160,000 clones, roughly 87% of which appear only once. Sequencing was performed on PBMCs. These receptors were taken from a young woman in good health and CMV-seronegative.

The chain is built from TRBV5-4 and TRBJ2-7; D is perhaps TRBD1 (7 bases). CDR1 SGHNT and CDR2 YYREEE come from the germline V gene (reference sequence). CDR3 length equals 14 residues. The ends were cut back, 3 bases at V and 6 bases at J, with 16 bases in the middle. The CDR3 coding sequence is TGTGCCAGCAGCTCATACCCCAGGGGGGCCGAGCAGTACTTC. The encoded protein is CASSSYPRGAEQYF.

As concerns this clone: A junction boundary mismatches the germline segment, possibly from a read error. The rearrangement joins TRBV4-1 to TRBJ2-1; 12 bases fit TRBD1. CDR3 length equals 16 residues. Germline V CDR1 and CDR2: MGHRA, YSYEKL. DNA of the CDR3: TGCGCCAGCCGCCATCCGGGACAGGGGGCAGGTAATGAGCAGTTCTTC. Translating it yields CASRHPGQGAGNEQFF.

J is TRBJ1-1 and V is TRBV27, with D perhaps TRBD1 (5 bases). Germline values: CDR1 MNHEY, CDR2 SMNVEV (reference sequence). The V gene lost 6 bases and the J gene lost 1 base, with 6 bases spanning the gap. The length of the CDR3 is 12 residues. The CDR3 DNA is TGTGCCAGCAGAACAGGGAACACTGAAGCTTTCTTT. Amino acids: CASRTGNTEAFF.

The genes are TRBV19 and TRBJ2-2, with TRBD1 identical over 9 bases. The CDR3 has 15 amino acids. The germline gives CDR1 LNHDA, CDR2 SQIVND (reference sequence). Trimming cost V 7 bases and J 7 bases; bases outside gene matches: 10. Here the CDR3 reads CASTPETGGIGELFF. DNA of the CDR3: TGTGCCAGTACCCCCGAGACAGGGGGAATCGGGGAGCTGTTTTTT.

V is TRBV28 and J is TRBJ2-1; 10 bases align to TRBD1. The CDR3 extends over 14 amino acids. The V gene's germline CDR1 is MDHEN and CDR2 SYDVKM. Trimming took 2 bases from V and 6 from J; bases not matched to a gene: 1. For the CDR3, the DNA is TGTGCCAGCAGTTTAGGGGACAGGGGCAATGAGCAGTTCTTC. This encodes CASSLGDRGNEQFF.

The chain links TRBV7-7 to TRBJ2-1; D gene ambiguous. Trimming pared 5 bases from V and 9 bases from J, leaving 14 bases between. Germline CDR1 reads SSHAT; CDR2 reads FNYEAQ (reference sequence). The CDR3 has 13 residues. CDR3 bases: TGTGCCAGCAGCCCCCCATGGCTTGCTGAGCAGTTCTTC. It codes for CASSPPWLAEQFF.

The chain combines TRBV27 with TRBJ2-1; perhaps TRBD1 as D (6 bases). The germline gives CDR1 MNHEY, CDR2 SMNVEV (reference sequence). Trimming shortened V by 5 bases and J by 4 bases, and 15 bases separated the two germline ends. The CDR3 has 15 residues. The CDR3 nucleotides are TGTGCCAGCAGTCCTAAAAGGGGGTTGTACAATGAGCAGTTCTTC. Residues: CASSPKRGLYNEQFF.

This chain joins TRBV19 and TRBJ1-2; possibly TRBD1 for D (5 bases). This CDR3 region has 15 residues. The V gene's germline CDR1 is LNHDA and CDR2 SQIVND (reference sequence). V was pared by 3 bases and J by 0 bases, with 11 bases between. Here the CDR3 reads CASSIGHDANYGYTF. In DNA, the CDR3 is TGTGCCAGTAGTATCGGACACGATGCTAACTATGGCTACACCTTC.

The DNA for the CDR3 is TGTGCCAGCAGCTTAGCCCCCGACGGGAAGCGGGAGACCCAGTACTTC. Amino acids: CASSLAPDGKRETQYF. The gene calls are TRBV11-2 and TRBJ2-5; D may be TRBD2 (5 bases). The germline V gene encodes CDR1 SGHAT and CDR2 FQNNGV. Trimming removed 1 base at V and 5 bases at J, with 17 bases between. The CDR3 covers 16 residues.

The genes are TRBV11-2 and TRBJ2-5, with no clear D. There are 13 residues in the CDR3. Germline assignment: CDR1 SGHAT and CDR2 FQNNGV. Trimming took off 2 bases at V and 4 bases at J, with 8 bases between the two ends. This CDR3 reads CASSLMFGETQYF. The CDR3 nucleotides are TGTGCCAGCAGCTTAATGTTCGGAGAGACCCAGTACTTC.